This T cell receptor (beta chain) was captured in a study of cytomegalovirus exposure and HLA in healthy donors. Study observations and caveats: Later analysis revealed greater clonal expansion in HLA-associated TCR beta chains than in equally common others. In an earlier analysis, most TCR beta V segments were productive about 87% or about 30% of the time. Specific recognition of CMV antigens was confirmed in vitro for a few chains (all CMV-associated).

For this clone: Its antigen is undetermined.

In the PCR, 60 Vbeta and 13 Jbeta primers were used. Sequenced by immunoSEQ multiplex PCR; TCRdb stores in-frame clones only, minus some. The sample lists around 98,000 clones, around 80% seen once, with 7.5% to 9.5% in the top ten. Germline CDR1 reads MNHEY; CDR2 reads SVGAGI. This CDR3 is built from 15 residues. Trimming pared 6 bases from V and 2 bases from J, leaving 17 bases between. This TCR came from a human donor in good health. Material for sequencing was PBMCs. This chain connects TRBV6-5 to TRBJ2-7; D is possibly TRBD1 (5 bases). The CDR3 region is CASSPKVRAPYEQYF. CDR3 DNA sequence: TGTGCCAGCAGCCCAAAGGTCAGGGCCCCCTACGAGCAGTACTTC.